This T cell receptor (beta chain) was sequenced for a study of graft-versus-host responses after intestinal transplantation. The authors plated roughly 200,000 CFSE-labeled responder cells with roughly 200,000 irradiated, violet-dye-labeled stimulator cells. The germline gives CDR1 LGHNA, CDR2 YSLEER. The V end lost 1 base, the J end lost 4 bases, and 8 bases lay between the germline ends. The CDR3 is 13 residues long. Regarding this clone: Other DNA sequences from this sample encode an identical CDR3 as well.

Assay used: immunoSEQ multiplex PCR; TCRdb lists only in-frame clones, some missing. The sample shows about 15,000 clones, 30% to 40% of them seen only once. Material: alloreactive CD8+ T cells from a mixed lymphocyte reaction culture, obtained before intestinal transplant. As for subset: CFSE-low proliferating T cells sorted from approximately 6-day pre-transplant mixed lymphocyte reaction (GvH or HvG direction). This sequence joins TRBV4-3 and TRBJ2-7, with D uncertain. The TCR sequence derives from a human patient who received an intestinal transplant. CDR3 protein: CASSQGLYYEQYF. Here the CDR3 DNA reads TGCGCCAGCAGCCAAGGTCTCTATTACGAGCAGTACTTC.